This entry is about one TCR beta chain. This clone was observed once. There is no known antigen for this receptor. Base qualities are not provided; no much larger clone lies one nucleotide away. Genomic DNA was isolated using the Qiagen DNeasy kit from unsorted PBMCs as well as from negatively selected CD4+ and CD8+ fractions. Amplification of TCR beta CDR3 regions was done by immunoSEQ multiplex PCR with primers that anneal to V and J segments. A synthetic immune receptor repertoire was used to minimize amplification bias, and any remaining bias was removed computationally after sequencing. Per the original workflow: Custom Python scripts were used to quantify repertoire diversity as the Shannon entropy index. Unsorted, CD4+ and CD8+ repertoires were analyzed separately, except for combined analyses in which CD4+ and CD8+ sequences were merged in silico. TCRdb's version of the immuneACCESS table is confined to in-frame rearrangements and falls short of the full clone set. An unresolved V gene accounts for under half of the shortfall where checked; the remainder is of unknown origin. V, J and clone size reflect that table, while D and trimming were determined from the DNA. This sample lists fewer than 20,000 clones; around 92% were detected once. 0.51% of the sample belongs to the ten largest clones.

From a lookup of the germline V gene (reference sequence), CDR1 and CDR2 are LNHDA and SQIVND. Germline trimming amounts to 6 bases on V and 5 bases on J, with 7 as the count of junction bases outside the gene matches. Measured from the cysteine to the phenylalanine, the CDR3 is 14 residues long. This entry keeps only the CDR3 DNA: 42 bases, framed from base 1. The record originates from a study of PD-1 blockade in classical Hodgkin lymphoma (dated by TCRdb to 2018 to 2020). At the level of the whole study: The study used TCR beta sequencing and CyTOF to define a peripheral blood immune signature of response to PD-1 blockade in classical Hodgkin lymphoma.

The sample's time point label is to be understood as: newly diagnosed, previously untreated cHL patient sample. CD4+ T cells were purified from thawed PBMCs by magnetic negative selection with a Miltenyi CD4+ T cell isolation kit. As a comparison group for the relapsed/refractory trial patients, PBMCs were sequenced from patients with newly diagnosed, previously untreated classical Hodgkin lymphoma. Peripheral blood was collected in 8 mL Vacutainer Cell Preparation Tubes, from which PBMCs were isolated by centrifugation and then cryopreserved. Purified CD4+ and CD8+ fractions were prepared only for cases in which an additional PBMC sample was available. Magnetically labelled cells were removed on LS columns in a quadroMACS separator, and the flow-through was collected as the purified fraction. Study-wide findings and limitations: The study was limited to a single clinical trial cohort, and causes of repertoire differences, possibly disease activity or prior therapy, remained undefined. Baseline TCR diversity was reported as lower in newly diagnosed patients than in healthy donors, and lower still in relapsed/refractory patients.

The clonotype was recovered from a human donor with classical Hodgkin lymphoma. The chain was built from TRBV19 and TRBJ2-1; 7 junctional bases match TRBD1. Sample: CD4+ T cells from blood. This receptor carries the CDR3 CASSRKGADNEQFF. The sequenced DNA: TGTGCCAGTAGCCGAAAGGGGGCCGACAATGAGCAGTTCTTC.